The source of this T cell receptor beta chain is a study of blood T cell repertoires in COVID-19. The overall study: Samples of COVID-19 (acute and convalescent) were obtained from the United States, Italy and Spain. PBMCs, B-cell-depleted T cells, or T cells were the source of the cDNA or gDNA that made up the material.

Original methodology: Reference gene primer amplification gave nucleated cell count estimates. Data came from immunoSEQ multiplex PCR; TCRdb stores just in-frame clones and leaves some out. From that table come the V and J calls and clone size; the DNA was used to work out D and trimming. The sample consists of around 190,000 clones, roughly 80% of them appearing once. Seattle enrolled patients during active infection and tracked them longitudinally. Input material: peripheral blood. The clonotype originates from a middle-aged woman with COVID-19, enrolled during active disease.

The chain's CDR3 is CASSQRRAGLYGYTF. The CDR3 DNA reads as TGTGCCAGCAGCCAACGAAGGGCAGGGCTTTATGGCTACACCTTC. V gene TRBV3-1 (or the pseudogene TRBV3-2) combines with J gene TRBJ1-2; tentative D call: TRBD1 (5 bases). The V gene lost 2 bases and the J gene lost 5 bases, with 15 bases spanning the gap. Looked up from germline, CDR1 is LGHDT and CDR2 is YNNKEL (reference sequence). CDR3 size: 15 residues.